The clone carrying this TCR beta chain has just a few counts. The target antigen is unknown. The PCR contained 60 Vbeta and 13 Jbeta primers. Repertoires were generated with immunoSEQ multiplex PCR, while TCRdb's copy carries only in-frame clones and drops some. This sample has over 130,000 clones, with around 65% found just once. This record belongs to a study of cytomegalovirus exposure and HLA in healthy donors. Study conclusions and caveats: Presence/absence analyses treated sequencing depth as roughly uniform across donors. In a later analysis, at a false discovery rate of 0.05, 17,000 or so TCR beta sequences matched HLA alleles. In an earlier analysis, in roughly 600 donors, most V segments appeared productive either ~87% or ~30% of the time.

The CDR3 runs 16 residues. J was trimmed by 5 bases and V by 6 bases; bases with no gene match: 14. Per germline, CDR1 MGHRA and CDR2 YSYEKL. This chain links TRBV4-1 with TRBJ1-1, with TRBD1 matching 8 bases. This receptor was identified in a male donor in good health and CMV-seronegative. Sequencing was carried out using PBMCs. The CDR3 spells CASRYPKTGGATEAFF. CDR3 DNA sequence: TGCGCCAGCAGGTATCCGAAAACAGGGGGGGCTACTGAAGCTTTCTTT.